This TCR beta chain was captured by sequencing in a study of T-cell memory formation after mild COVID-19 (dated by TCRdb to the early 2020s). General notes on the study: TCR sequence clusters from the two donors were largely donor specific. In a couple of donors, T-cell clones that expanded and contracted after mild COVID-19 were tracked by sequencing TCRalpha and TCRbeta repertoires over time. Two young, previously healthy adult volunteers, one female and one male, were included in the cohort.

Points the paper makes about the study in general: Only a couple of mild cases were covered in the study, and larger cohorts including severe cases with pre-infection samples were considered necessary. Contracting CD4+ clones were found mainly in CM and EM memory subsets, while CD8+ clones were enriched in EMRA. From day 15 to 85, contracting clones showed balanced CD4/CD8 phenotypes, whereas a second wave of clones that expanded from day 15 to 37 leaned towards CD4+. The second-wave clones that peaked on day 37 were not confirmed to be SARS-CoV-2 specific. Some responding clones were detected in pre-infection memory, which suggested that pre-existing cross-reactive memory T cells had joined the SARS-CoV-2 response.

The listed sequencing device is Illumina NovaSeq 6000. cDNA libraries for TCRalpha and TCRbeta were prepared by 5'RACE using constant-segment primers, with sample barcodes and unique molecular identifiers added. RNA was extracted from every sample with Trizol reagent. Library amplification was performed in two PCR steps, and a second sample barcode and Illumina TruSeq adapters were introduced in the second step. Libraries were sequenced on an Illumina NovaSeq with 2 x 150 bp paired-end reads. The authors' pipeline ran thus. Demultiplexing of reads and collapsing into UMI-guided consensus sequences were performed with migec v1.2.7. Using mixcr v2.1.11, UMI consensuses were aligned to TRA and TRB V and J templates and then assembled into clonotypes. Clonotypes were classified as expanded or contracted when called significant by both edgeR and NoisET, with noise models trained on biological replicates. For edgeR calls, a false discovery rate-adjusted p below 0.01 and a log2 fold-change threshold of 1 were applied. As an exploratory analysis of dynamics, max-normalized trajectories of the 1000 most abundant clonotypes were examined by PCA with hierarchical clustering. The CD4 or CD8 phenotype of responding clones was assigned using the separately sequenced CD4+ and CD8+ repertoires. TCRdb reanalyzed the raw reads on its own, using fastp at Q25 for trimming and MiXCR for clone calling, and kept in-frame beta chains. For every CDR3 protein sequence, its rows merge into one entry that carries the most common genes and DNA. TCRdb, not the authors, supplied the V and J calls. Within this sample are more than 400,000 distinct CDR3 sequences, with around a sixth of them counted one time only. The ten largest clones represent 9% to 15% of the sample.

CDR3 length: 15 amino acids, cysteine to phenylalanine. Only CDR3 DNA is held: 45 bases, read in frame from base 1. V ends up 6 bases short and J 2 bases short, with an unmatched junction base count of 9. The CDR1 and CDR2 encoded by the germline V gene (reference sequence) are MNHEY and SMNVEV. On this clonotype: Its antigen target is currently unknown. No much larger clone is present one base from it, and per-base qualities are unavailable.

PBMCs were isolated by Ficoll-Paque density gradient centrifugation. The rearranged segments are TRBV27 and TRBJ2-7, with TRBD1 identical over 8 junction bases. This TCR was sampled from an adult woman who had mild COVID-19 (a few samples of this study predate the infection). The sample titles of this study are shuffled in the database, so cell type and time point are left out; the donor was told from shared clones. Input material: PBMCs or a T cell subset sorted from them (not recorded which). CDR3 loop: CASRLSDRDPYEQYF. The DNA sequence is TGTGCCAGCAGACTATCGGACAGGGATCCCTACGAGCAGTACTTC.